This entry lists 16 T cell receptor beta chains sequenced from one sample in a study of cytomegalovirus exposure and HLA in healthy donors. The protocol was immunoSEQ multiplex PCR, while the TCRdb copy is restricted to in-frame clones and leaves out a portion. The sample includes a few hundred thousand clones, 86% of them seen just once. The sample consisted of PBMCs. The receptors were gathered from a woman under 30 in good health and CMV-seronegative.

CDR3 bases: TGTGCCAGCAGCCGGGGGCGGGAGACCGGGGAGCTGTTTTTT. This translates into CASSRGRETGELFF. The V call is TRBV6-6, the J call TRBJ2-2, with D perhaps matching TRBD2 (7 bases). V gave up 6 bases and J gave up 5 bases, with 13 bases separating them. The CDR3 spans 14 residues. CDR1 is MNHNY, CDR2 SVGAGI, per germline (reference sequence).

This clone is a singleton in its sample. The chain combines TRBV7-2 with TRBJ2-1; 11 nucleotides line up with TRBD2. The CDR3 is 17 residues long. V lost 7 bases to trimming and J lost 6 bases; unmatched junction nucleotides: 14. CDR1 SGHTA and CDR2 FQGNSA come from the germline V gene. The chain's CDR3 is CASTQGLLAGVLNEQFF. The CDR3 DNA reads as TGTGCCAGCACTCAAGGCTTACTAGCGGGAGTTCTCAATGAGCAGTTCTTC.

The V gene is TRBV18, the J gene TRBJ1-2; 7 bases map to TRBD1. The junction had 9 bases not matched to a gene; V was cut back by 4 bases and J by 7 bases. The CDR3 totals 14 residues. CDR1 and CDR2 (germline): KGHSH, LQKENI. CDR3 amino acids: CASSLTRDSSGYTF. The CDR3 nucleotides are TGTGCCAGCTCACTCACCCGGGACAGTTCTGGCTACACCTTC.

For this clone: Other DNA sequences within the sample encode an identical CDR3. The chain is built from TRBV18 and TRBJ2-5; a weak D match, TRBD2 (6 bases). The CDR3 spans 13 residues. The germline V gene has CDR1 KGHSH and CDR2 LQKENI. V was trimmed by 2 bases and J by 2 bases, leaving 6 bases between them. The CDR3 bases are TGTGCCAGCTCACCAGCGGGGCAAGAGACCCAGTACTTC. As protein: CASSPAGQETQYF.

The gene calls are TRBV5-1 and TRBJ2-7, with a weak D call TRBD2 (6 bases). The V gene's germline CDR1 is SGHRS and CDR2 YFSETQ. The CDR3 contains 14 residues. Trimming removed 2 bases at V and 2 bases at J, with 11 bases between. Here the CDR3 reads CASSFNSGTYEQYF. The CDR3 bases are TGCGCCAGCAGCTTTAATAGCGGTACCTACGAGCAGTACTTC.

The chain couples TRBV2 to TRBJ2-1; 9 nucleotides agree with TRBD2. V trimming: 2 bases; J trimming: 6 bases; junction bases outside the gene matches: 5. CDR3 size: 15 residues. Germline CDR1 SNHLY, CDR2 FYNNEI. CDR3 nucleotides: TGTGCCAGCAGTGAACCTCCTAGCGGGATCAATGAGCAGTTCTTC. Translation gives CASSEPPSGINEQFF.

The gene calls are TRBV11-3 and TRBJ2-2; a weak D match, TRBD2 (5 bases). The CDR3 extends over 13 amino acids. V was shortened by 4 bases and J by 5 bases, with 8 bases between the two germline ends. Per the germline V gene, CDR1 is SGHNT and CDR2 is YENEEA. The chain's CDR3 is CASSSLATGELFF. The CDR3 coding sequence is TGTGCCAGCAGCTCCTTAGCGACCGGGGAGCTGTTTTTT.

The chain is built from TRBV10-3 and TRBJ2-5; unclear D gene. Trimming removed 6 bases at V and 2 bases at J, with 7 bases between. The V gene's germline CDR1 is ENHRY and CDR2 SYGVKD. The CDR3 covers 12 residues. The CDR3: CAIRADQETQYF. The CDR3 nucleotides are TGTGCCATCAGGGCAGATCAAGAGACCCAGTACTTC.

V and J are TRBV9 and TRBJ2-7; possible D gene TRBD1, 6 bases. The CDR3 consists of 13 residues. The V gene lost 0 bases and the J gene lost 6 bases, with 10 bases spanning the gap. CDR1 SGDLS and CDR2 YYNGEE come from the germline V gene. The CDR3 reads CASSVGPGVEQYF. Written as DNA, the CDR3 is TGTGCCAGCAGCGTAGGACCAGGGGTCGAGCAGTACTTC.

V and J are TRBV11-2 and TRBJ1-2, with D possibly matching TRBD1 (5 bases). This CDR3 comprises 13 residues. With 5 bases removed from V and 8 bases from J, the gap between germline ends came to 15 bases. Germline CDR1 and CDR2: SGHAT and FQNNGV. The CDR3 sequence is CASSRNGGMGYTF. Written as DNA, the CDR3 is TGTGCCAGCAGCCGCAATGGGGGGATGGGCTACACCTTC.

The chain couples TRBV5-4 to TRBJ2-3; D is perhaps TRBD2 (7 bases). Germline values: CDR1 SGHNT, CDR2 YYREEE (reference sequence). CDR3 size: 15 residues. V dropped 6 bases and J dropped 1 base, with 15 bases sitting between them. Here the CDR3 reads CASTLGGAGTDTQYF. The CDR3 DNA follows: TGTGCCAGCACCCTGGGGGGGGCCGGCACAGATACGCAGTATTTT.

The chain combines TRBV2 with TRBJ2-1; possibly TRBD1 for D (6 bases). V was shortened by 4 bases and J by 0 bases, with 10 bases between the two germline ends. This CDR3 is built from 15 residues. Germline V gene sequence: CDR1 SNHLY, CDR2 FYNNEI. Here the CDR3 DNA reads TGTGCCAGCAGTGCCGACAGGAGCTCCTACAATGAGCAGTTCTTC. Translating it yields CASSADRSSYNEQFF. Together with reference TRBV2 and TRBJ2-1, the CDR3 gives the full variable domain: EPEVTQTPSHQVTQMGQEVILRCVPISNHLYFYWYRQILGQKVEFLVSFYNNEISEKSEIFDDQFSVERPDGSNFTLKIRSTKLEDSAMYFCASSADRSSYNEQFFGPGTRLTVL.

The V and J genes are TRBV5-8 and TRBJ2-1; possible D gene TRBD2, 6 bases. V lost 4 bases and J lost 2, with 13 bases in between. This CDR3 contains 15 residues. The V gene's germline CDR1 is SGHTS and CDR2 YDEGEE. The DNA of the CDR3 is TGTGCCAGCAGCCCCCGGGACTCCGCCTACAATGAGCAGTTCTTC. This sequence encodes CASSPRDSAYNEQFF. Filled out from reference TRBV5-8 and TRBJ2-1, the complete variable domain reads EAGVTQSPTHLIKTRGQQATLRCSPISGHTSVYWYQQALGLGLQFLLWYDEGEERNRGNFPPRFSGRQFPNYSSELNVNALELEDSALYLCASSPRDSAYNEQFFGPGTRLTVL.

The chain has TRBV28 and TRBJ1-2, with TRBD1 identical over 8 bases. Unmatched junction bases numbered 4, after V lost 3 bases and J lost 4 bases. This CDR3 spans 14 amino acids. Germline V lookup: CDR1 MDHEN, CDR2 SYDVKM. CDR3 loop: CASSLSGGSYGYTF. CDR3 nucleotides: TGTGCCAGCAGTTTGTCAGGGGGCAGCTATGGCTACACCTTC.

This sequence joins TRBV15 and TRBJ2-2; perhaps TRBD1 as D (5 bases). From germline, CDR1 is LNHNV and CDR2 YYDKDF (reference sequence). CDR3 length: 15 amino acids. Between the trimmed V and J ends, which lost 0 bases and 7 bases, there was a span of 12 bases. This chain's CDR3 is CATSRDKGRFGELFF. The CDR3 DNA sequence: TGTGCCACCAGCAGAGATAAGGGGCGGTTCGGGGAGCTGTTTTTT. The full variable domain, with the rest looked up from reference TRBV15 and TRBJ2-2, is DAMVIQNPRYQVTQFGKPVTLSCSQTLNHNVMYWYQQKSSQAPKLLFHYYDKDFNNEADTPDNFQSRRPNTSFCFLDIRSPGLGDTAMYLCATSRDKGRFGELFFGEGSRLTVL.

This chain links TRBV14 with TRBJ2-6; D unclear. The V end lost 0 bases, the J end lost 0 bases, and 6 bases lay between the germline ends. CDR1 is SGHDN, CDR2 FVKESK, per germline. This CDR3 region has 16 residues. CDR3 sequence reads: CASSQERVSGANVLTF. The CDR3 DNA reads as TGTGCCAGCAGCCAAGAAAGAGTCTCTGGGGCCAACGTCCTGACTTTC.